The present T cell receptor beta chain was sequenced within a study of tumor and adjacent non-tumor tissue in lung cancer. Findings and limits, study-wide: Tumor repertoires had a smaller top 100 clone share than normal lung.

The template was RNA from unsorted bulk tissue. The normal lung tissue was taken more than 3 cm from the tumor edge. In regard to this clonotype: What it binds is not known. A junction end diverges from the germline sequence, so it may reflect a read error.

TCRbeta libraries were built with three rounds of nested PCR, modified from ARM-PCR. TCRdb fed the multiplex PCR reads into MiXCR, producing one record per CDR3 protein. The data contain more than 35,000 distinct CDR3 sequences, more than 60% of them seen just once; the ten biggest clones take up roughly 19%. The CDR3 spans 14 residues. Per germline, CDR1 LGHNA and CDR2 YNFKEQ. The material sequenced was distant non-tumor lung tissue. The rearrangement uses TRBV4-2 and TRBJ2-1; 7 bases fit TRBD1. This receptor was identified in a woman aged 40 to 50 with non-small cell lung cancer. The DNA of the CDR3 is TGTGCCAGCAGCCAAGGGGACAGAAACAATGGGCAGTTTTTC. Residues: CASSQGDRNNGQFF.